The 22 T cell receptor beta chains below all came from one sample that was sequenced in a study of OX40 agonist ivuxolimab in advanced cancers. Clones were sequenced by immunoSEQ multiplex PCR, and TCRdb holds only the in-frame ones, with some missing. The table has roughly 56,000 clones, 80% to 85% seen once. Sequences were derived from CD4+ or CD8+ T cells sorted from blood, sampled in a trial of the OX40 agonist ivuxolimab. These receptors came from an adult with an advanced solid tumor such as melanoma, head and neck, liver or kidney cancer.

V is TRBV29-1 and J is TRBJ2-2; D uncertain. From germline, CDR1 is SQVTM and CDR2 ANQGSEA. V dropped 4 bases and J dropped 4 bases, with 16 bases sitting between them. The CDR3 spans 15 residues. The CDR3 DNA reads as TGCAGCGTTGGCGAGTTATCCGGGCGCACCGGGGAGCTGTTTTTT. Translated: CSVGELSGRTGELFF.

The chain has TRBV4-3 and TRBJ2-1, with 14 positions matching TRBD2. CDR1 is LGHNA and CDR2 is YSLEER in the germline V gene. V dropped 0 bases and J dropped 9; count of bases not matched to a gene: 7. The CDR3 is 17 residues long. The CDR3 DNA sequence: TGCGCCAGCAGCCAAGACGCGGGACTAGCGGGAGAGAGTGAGCAGTTCTTC. As protein: CASSQDAGLAGESEQFF.

The genes are TRBV13 and TRBJ2-1; no clear D. With 5 bases removed from V and 4 bases from J, the gap between germline ends came to 15 bases. Germline V gene data show CDR1 as PRHDT and CDR2 as FYEKMQ (reference sequence). The CDR3 consists of 15 residues. The CDR3 protein is CASSPEGLKYNEQFF. The CDR3 nucleotides are TGTGCCAGCAGCCCCGAAGGCCTGAAGTACAATGAGCAGTTCTTC.

The rearrangement joins TRBV28 to TRBJ2-2; no clear D. With 5 bases removed from V and 6 bases from J, the gap between germline ends came to 16 bases. Germline CDR1 reads MDHEN; CDR2 reads SYDVKM. The CDR3 spans 15 residues. DNA for the CDR3: TGTGCCAGCAGTCCCCCGGAGTTGGTAGCCGGGGAGCTGTTTTTT. Its translation: CASSPPELVAGELFF.

The chain's CDR3 is CASSKAGTGLNEQYF. CDR3 coding DNA: TGTGCCAGTAGCAAAGCCGGGACAGGGCTGAACGAGCAGTACTTC. The rearrangement links TRBV19 to TRBJ2-7; 9 nucleotides align to TRBD1. V gave up 6 bases and J gave up 5 bases; unmatched junction bases: 11. Per germline, CDR1 LNHDA and CDR2 SQIVND (reference sequence). The CDR3 runs 15 residues.

The rearrangement uses TRBV28 and TRBJ1-1; TRBD1 aligns across 10 bases. The V segment lost 6 bases and the J segment 5 bases; nucleotides outside the gene matches: 6. Germline CDR1 is MDHEN and CDR2 is SYDVKM. The CDR3 extends over 14 amino acids. CDR3 DNA: TGTGCCAGCAGCTGGACAGGGGGGTTTACTGAAGCTTTCTTT. Its protein is CASSWTGGFTEAFF.

V is TRBV28 and J is TRBJ2-1, with 13 bases fitting TRBD2. Trimming took 2 bases from V and 3 from J; bases not matched to a gene: 7. Germline-derived CDR1 and CDR2 are MDHEN and SYDVKM. There are 18 residues in the CDR3. The CDR3 spells CASSLGTSGIGYYNEQFF. The CDR3 DNA is TGTGCCAGCAGTTTAGGGACTAGCGGGATAGGTTACTACAATGAGCAGTTCTTC.

The rearrangement links TRBV7-2 to TRBJ2-7; 9 bases align to TRBD2. The V gene end was trimmed by 2 bases and the J gene end by 1 base; junction bases not matched to a gene: 3. Looked up from germline, CDR1 is SGHTA and CDR2 is FQGNSA. The CDR3 has 15 residues. CDR3 region: CASSLTSGLSYEQYF. The CDR3 bases are TGTGCCAGCAGCTTAACTAGCGGGTTATCCTACGAGCAGTACTTC.

The chain combines TRBV2 with TRBJ2-2; no reliable D call. Germline V gives CDR1 SNHLY, CDR2 FYNNEI. The CDR3 covers 15 residues. Trimming shortened V by 1 base and J by 5 bases, and 11 bases separated the two germline ends. This chain's CDR3 is CASSEEGAETGELFF. DNA for the CDR3: TGTGCCAGCAGTGAAGAGGGTGCCGAGACCGGGGAGCTGTTTTTT.

This clone came up once. CDR3 loop: CASRTGAAWGTEAFF. The CDR3 DNA is TGTGCCAGCAGAACAGGGGCGGCCTGGGGGACTGAAGCTTTCTTT. The V and J genes are TRBV11-2 and TRBJ1-1, with 7 bases that match TRBD1. V trimming: 6 bases; J trimming: 5 bases; junction bases outside the gene matches: 12. The CDR3 totals 15 residues. Germline V gene sequence: CDR1 SGHAT, CDR2 FQNNGV. Together with reference TRBV11-2 and TRBJ1-1, the CDR3 gives the full variable domain: EAGVAQSPRYKIIEKRQSVAFWCNPISGHATLYWYQQILGQGPKLLIQFQNNGVVDDSQLPKDRFSAERLKGVDSTLKIQPAKLEDSAVYLCASRTGAAWGTEAFFGQGTRLTVV.

This chain links TRBV6-5 with TRBJ2-5; TRBD1 agrees at 9 bases. The CDR3 covers 14 residues. V dropped 6 bases and J dropped 5; count of bases not matched to a gene: 7. The germline CDR1 and CDR2 sequences are MNHEY and SVGAGI. The CDR3 region is CASRWTGAGETQYF. As DNA, the CDR3 is TGTGCCAGCAGGTGGACAGGGGCCGGGGAGACCCAGTACTTC.

The gene calls are TRBV7-9 and TRBJ1-6, with a possible D match to TRBD1 (6 bases). Germline lookup yields CDR1 SEHNR and CDR2 FQNEAQ (reference sequence). The V end was cut by 5 bases, the J end by 7 bases, with 12 bases between. This CDR3 has 14 amino acids. For the CDR3, the DNA is TGTGCCAGCAGCATGGACAGCCTCAATTCACCCCTCCACTTT. As protein: CASSMDSLNSPLHF.

The gene calls are TRBV10-3 and TRBJ1-1; D is unclear. CDR3 length: 14 amino acids. Germline loops: CDR1 ENHRY, CDR2 SYGVKD. Trimming took 6 bases from V and 2 from J, leaving 13 bases between them. The CDR3 DNA reads TGTGCCATCAGGCGGGAGGCAGCTAACACTGAAGCTTTCTTT. It translates to CAIRREAANTEAFF.

In DNA, the CDR3 is TGTGCCAGCAGCGCGGACGGGACCACAGATACGCAGTATTTT. This codes for CASSADGTTDTQYF. This chain links TRBV9 with TRBJ2-3, with D perhaps TRBD1 or TRBD2 (5 bases each). Trimming took off 3 bases at V and 2 bases at J, with 10 bases between the two ends. The CDR3 consists of 14 residues. Germline V gene lookup returns CDR1 SGDLS and CDR2 YYNGEE.

There are a few counts of this clone. The J gene is TRBJ1-5, the V gene TRBV5-1; 7 bases are shared with TRBD1. The CDR3 is 15 amino acids. In germline, CDR1 is SGHRS, CDR2 YFSETQ. Trimming at V came to 4 bases and at J to 3 bases, leaving 7 bases not matched to a gene. This CDR3 is CASSQGGGLNQPQHF. The CDR3 DNA follows: TGCGCCAGCAGCCAGGGAGGGGGCCTCAATCAGCCCCAGCATTTT.

V gene TRBV19 combines with J gene TRBJ2-7, with D unresolved. There are 13 residues in the CDR3. V gave up 4 bases and J gave up 0 bases, with 7 bases separating them. CDR1 and CDR2 (germline): LNHDA, SQIVND (reference sequence). The CDR3 DNA sequence: TGTGCCAGTAGTACAACGAGCTCCTACGAGCAGTACTTC. It encodes CASSTTSSYEQYF. Full variable domain (rest looked up from reference TRBV19 and TRBJ2-7): DGGITQSPKYLFRKEGQNVTLSCEQNLNHDAMYWYRQDPGQGLRLIYYSQIVNDFQKGDIAEGYSVSREKKESFPLTVTSAQKNPTAFYLCASSTTSSYEQYFGPGTRLTVT.

CDR3 loop: CASTEGGNEQFF. Written as DNA, the CDR3 is TGTGCCAGCACCGAGGGGGGCAATGAGCAGTTCTTC. This sequence joins TRBV6-5 and TRBJ2-1, with D tentatively TRBD1 or TRBD2 (6 bases each). Trimming shortened V by 7 bases and J by 6 bases, and 10 bases separated the two germline ends. The CDR3 consists of 12 residues. In germline, CDR1 is MNHEY, CDR2 SVGAGI.

The rearrangement uses TRBV10-3 and TRBJ1-2; D gene uncertain. The germline V gene has CDR1 ENHRY and CDR2 SYGVKD. Trimming stripped 3 bases from V and 6 bases from J, with 11 bases between. This CDR3 is built from 13 residues. The CDR3 sequence: CAISDERRNGYTF. The CDR3, as DNA: TGTGCCATCAGTGATGAGCGGAGAAATGGCTACACCTTC.

The J gene is TRBJ2-3, the V gene TRBV5-8; 9 bases line up with TRBD1. The V gene end was trimmed by 5 bases and the J gene end by 5 bases; junction bases not matched to a gene: 9. This CDR3 is built from 15 residues. Germline V gene data show CDR1 as SGHTS and CDR2 as YDEGEE. The CDR3 protein is CASRTGTGFLDTQYF. The CDR3 DNA reads as TGTGCCAGCAGGACCGGGACAGGGTTTTTAGATACGCAGTATTTT.

The rearrangement links TRBV5-6 to TRBJ1-1; 9 bases line up with TRBD1. Trimming took 0 bases from V and 11 from J; bases not matched to a gene: 5. In germline, CDR1 is SGHDT, CDR2 YYEEEE. The CDR3 is 13 amino acids. In DNA form, the CDR3 reads TGTGCCAGCAGCTTGGGGGACAGGGCAAGGGCTTTCTTT. The encoded protein is CASSLGDRARAFF.

V and J are TRBV5-1 and TRBJ2-2; 12 bases are shared with TRBD1. Looked up from germline, CDR1 is SGHRS and CDR2 is YFSETQ. This CDR3 has 14 residues. V shed 5 bases, J shed 7 bases, and the junction held 3 bases outside the gene matches. Here the CDR3 reads CASRGTGGSGELFF. The CDR3 DNA is TGCGCCAGCAGGGGGACAGGGGGCAGCGGGGAGCTGTTTTTT. Complete variable domain (other parts from reference TRBV5-1 and TRBJ2-2): KAGVTQTPRYLIKTRGQQVTLSCSPISGHRSVSWYQQTPGQGLQFLFEYFSETQRNKGNFPGRFSGRQFSNSRSEMNVSTLELGDSALYLCASRGTGGSGELFFGEGSRLTVL.

V is TRBV7-3 and J is TRBJ2-1; D gene uncertain. This CDR3 region has 15 residues. Trimming shortened V by 0 bases and J by 4 bases, and 10 bases separated the two germline ends. The germline V gene encodes CDR1 SGHTA and CDR2 FQGTGA. This CDR3 reads CASSLTKAAYNEQFF. Here the CDR3 DNA reads TGTGCCAGCAGCTTAACGAAGGCAGCTTACAATGAGCAGTTCTTC.